This record covers a single T cell receptor beta chain. This record belongs to a study of blood T cell repertoires in COVID-19. Across the study: Italy, Spain and the United States were the sources of the convalescent and acute COVID-19 samples. T cells, B-cell-depleted T cells, or PBMCs supplied cDNA or gDNA.

The J segment lost 2 bases and the V segment lost 5 bases, leaving 11 bases of the junction unmatched. Germline V gives CDR1 MNHNY, CDR2 SVGAGI (reference sequence). The CDR3 totals 17 residues. Per the original methods: Researchers report that nucleated cell counts were estimated from reference gene primer amplification. Here immunoSEQ multiplex PCR was the method, and the copy in TCRdb shows in-frame clones only, minus some. V and J calls and clone size are copied from that table; D and trimming were computed from the DNA. The data show 120,000 to 150,000 clones, roughly 80% seen once. This clonotype originated in a man aged 45-65 years with active or convalescent COVID-19. Specimen: peripheral blood. The rearrangement uses TRBV6-6 and TRBJ1-3; the match to TRBD1 covers 8 bases. The CDR3 DNA is TGTGCCAGCAGTCACAGGGGACAGGCCCTGCCTGGAAACACCATATATTTT. Its translation: CASSHRGQALPGNTIYF.